This is a list of T cell receptor beta chains from one sample in a study of beta chain features in type 1 diabetes. Sequencing used immunoSEQ multiplex PCR; TCRdb keeps in-frame clones, though not all of them. This sample carries hundreds of thousands of clones, around 15% of them seen once, and the ten largest clones take 0.04%. Input material: naive CD4+ T cells from blood. The origin of the receptors is a young man with type 1 diabetes. CDR3s include the opening cysteine and the closing phenylalanine or tryptophan. A D gene is named only where the DNA matches it firmly. Some rows mark clone size as missing; the rest say once, few, many or name a class of expanded clone.

cdr3_nt cdr3_aa v_call clone_size j_call d_call
TGTGCCAGCAGTTACTCTACGGGACCCCCGGGTGGCTACACCTTC CASSYSTGPPGGYTF TRBV6-5 - TRBJ1-2 -
TGTGCCAGCTCACCATTGGTTCTCGCGAACACCGGGGAGCTGTTTTTT CASSPLVLANTGELFF TRBV18 - TRBJ2-2 -
TGTGCCTGCATTAGATTGACAGGGCAAGAGACCCAGTACTTC CACIRLTGQETQYF TRBV30 - TRBJ2-5 TRBD1
TGTGCCAGCTCACCCTCACAATTAGGCAATCAGCCCCAGCATTTT CASSPSQLGNQPQHF TRBV18 - TRBJ1-5 -
TGTGCCAGCAGCTCGTCAAGGGTCCAAGAGACCCAGTACTTC CASSSSRVQETQYF TRBV7-9 - TRBJ2-5 -
TGTGCCAGCAGCTCTCCCGGGACTAGAGGCACCGGGGAGCTGTTTTTT CASSSPGTRGTGELFF TRBV5-4 few TRBJ2-2 TRBD2
TGTGCCAGCAGTGAATCCGCACAGAACCTACTGTTTTTT CASSESAQNLLFF TRBV25-1 - TRBJ1-4 -
TGTGCCAGTAGTGGGACAGGGTCGCACGAGCAGTACTTC CASSGTGSHEQYF TRBV19 - TRBJ2-7 TRBD1
TGTGCTAGCAGCTTGGGGAAGGGGGAAGAGACCCAGTACTTC CASSLGKGEETQYF TRBV7-7 - TRBJ2-5 -
TGCAGCGTTGGGTCCTACACCTTC CSVGSYTF TRBV29-1 - TRBJ1-2 -
TGCAGCGCCCGACAAGACCGTAACTATGGCTACACCTTC CSARQDRNYGYTF TRBV29-1 few TRBJ1-2 -
TGTGCCAGCAGTTCTCCCGGCAGGAACGAGCAGTACTTC CASSSPGRNEQYF TRBV27 - TRBJ2-7 -
TGTGCCAGCAGCGTAGTAGCAGGGGCCAGGGAGACCCAGTACTTC CASSVVAGARETQYF TRBV9 - TRBJ2-5 -
TGTGCCAGCTCACCACCCGGAGCAGATACGCAGTATTTT CASSPPGADTQYF TRBV18 few TRBJ2-3 -
TGTGCCAGCAGTACCCCCGGGGGGTTGGAGACCCAGTACTTC CASSTPGGLETQYF TRBV28 few TRBJ2-5 TRBD2
TGTGCCTGGAGTCGGACAGGGGTGAACTATGGCTACACCTTC CAWSRTGVNYGYTF TRBV30 few TRBJ1-2 TRBD1